The sequence of this T cell receptor beta chain was determined in a study of T cell repertoires in cytomegalovirus infection. Findings of the study overall: Identification of carriers of CMV plus the relevant HLA was performed using cumulative public TCR beta family frequency. Predominance within the ex vivo response was attributable to HLA-C-restricted CMV-specific TCR beta clonotypes.

The CDR3 runs 15 residues. The germline V gene has CDR1 SGHTA and CDR2 FQGNSA. Trimming took 3 bases from V and 0 from J, leaving 12 bases between them. TCRdb re-derived calls from the reads in MiXCR, one entry per CDR3 protein. The table lists fewer than 70,000 distinct CDR3 sequences, about 30% of them singletons. This clonotype has only a few counts. Its antigen is still unknown. The sequence was obtained from a human donor in good health (CMV status not recorded). Some clones in this sample may be carry-over from other donors' samples. Sequencing was performed on CD8+ T cells from cultured PBMCs, taken from culture after CMV antigen stimulation. The rearrangement uses TRBV7-2 and TRBJ2-7, with D possibly TRBD1 on 5 matching bases. DNA for the CDR3: TGTGCCAGCAGCTTTTATACAGGAACCTCCTACGAGCAGTACTTC. This codes for CASSFYTGTSYEQYF. The full variable domain, rest sourced from reference TRBV7-2 and TRBJ2-7, is GAGVSQSPSNKVTEKGKDVELRCDPISGHTALYWYRQSLGQGLEFLIYFQGNSAPDKSGLPSDRFSAERTGGSVSTLTIQRTQQEDSAVYLCASSFYTGTSYEQYFGPGTRLTVT.